One sample yielded the 14 T cell receptor beta chains listed below, sequenced in a study of beta chain features in type 1 diabetes (dated by TCRdb to 2016 to 2019). Library generation was performed with the immunoSEQ multiplex PCR assay. All of the isolated RNA was reverse transcribed with the High Capacity cDNA Reverse Transcription Kit, so expressed TCRB transcripts were sequenced. Held by TCRdb, this immuneACCESS table contains in-frame sequences only and omits some clones. Under half of the omission traces to an unresolved V gene where checked; the cause of the rest is unknown. Present in this sample are 450,000 or so clones, approximately 10% of which were seen just once. The ten largest make up approximately 0.045% of the sample. The sample comprised naive CD4+ T cells from blood. In the paper's terms, the cell subset or site label means: true naive CD4+ T cells. All receptors come from a woman in her late teens or twenties in good health.

The V gene is TRBV9, the J gene TRBJ2-4; D gene ambiguous. The CDR3 has 15 amino acids. V was trimmed by 0 bases and J by 6 bases, leaving 13 bases between them. Germline values: CDR1 SGDLS, CDR2 YYNGEE. In nucleotides, the CDR3 is TGTGCCAGCAGCGTAGCCGACGAAGTCATAAACATTCAGTACTTC. It encodes CASSVADEVINIQYF.

V and J are TRBV4-2 and TRBJ2-1, with TRBD2 matching over 11 bases. J was trimmed by 0 bases and V by 4 bases; bases with no gene match: 11. The CDR3 has 19 residues. Germline V lookup: CDR1 LGHNA, CDR2 YNFKEQ. The CDR3: CASSPRLAGGLSSYNEQFF. CDR3 bases: TGTGCCAGCAGCCCCCGCCTAGCGGGAGGCTTAAGCTCCTACAATGAGCAGTTCTTC.

The chain links TRBV27 to TRBJ2-4; possible D gene TRBD2, 6 bases. Germline values: CDR1 MNHEY, CDR2 SMNVEV (reference sequence). The CDR3 sequence is 18 residues long. V lost 4 bases and J lost 0, with 19 bases in between. CDR3: CASSSPGTSKRAKNIQYF. In DNA form, the CDR3 reads TGTGCCAGCAGTTCACCCGGGACTTCAAAGAGAGCCAAAAACATTCAGTACTTC.

This chain connects TRBV15 to TRBJ2-4, with 9 bases identical to TRBD2. The CDR3 loop spans 17 amino acids. Germline assignment: CDR1 LNHNV and CDR2 YYDKDF (reference sequence). The ends lost 0 bases at V and 0 bases at J; junction bases unmatched: 3. Here the CDR3 reads CATSRDSGRLAKNIQYF. The CDR3 nucleotides are TGTGCCACCAGCAGAGATAGCGGGAGATTAGCCAAAAACATTCAGTACTTC.

The chain joins TRBV19 to TRBJ1-1; 7 positions match TRBD1. The germline gives CDR1 LNHDA, CDR2 SQIVND (reference sequence). The CDR3 covers 14 residues. With V trimmed by 7 bases and J by 1 base, 6 bases remained unmatched. The CDR3 DNA follows: TGTGCCAGTACCCAGGACAGGAAGAACACTGAAGCTTTCTTT. It codes for CASTQDRKNTEAFF.

The V call is TRBV6-6, the J call TRBJ2-7; D is unclear. The germline V and J ends were trimmed by 4 bases and 6 bases, with 13 bases remaining between them. This CDR3 is built from 13 residues. From germline, CDR1 is MNHNY and CDR2 SVGAGI (reference sequence). The CDR3 coding sequence is TGTGCCAGCAGTTTATCGGTGAGAGCCGAGCAGTACGTC. As protein: CASSLSVRAEQYV.

This clone has a handful of counts. The chain carries TRBV14 and TRBJ1-1; D is possibly TRBD1 (5 bases). Between the trimmed V and J ends, which lost 6 bases and 1 base, there was a span of 12 bases. The V gene's germline CDR1 is SGHDN and CDR2 FVKESK. The CDR3 is 14 amino acids. This CDR3 is CASRNSGGNTEAFF. CDR3 in DNA: TGTGCCAGCAGGAACAGTGGGGGGAACACTGAAGCTTTCTTT.

This chain joins TRBV7-9 and TRBJ2-7, with D perhaps TRBD1 or TRBD2 (6 bases each). Germline V gene sequence: CDR1 SEHNR, CDR2 FQNEAQ (reference sequence). CDR3 length: 15 residues. The V end lost 3 bases, the J end lost 6 bases, and 18 bases lay between the germline ends. CDR3 sequence (DNA): TGTGCCAGCAGCTTTAATAGCAGGGGAGGAGGCGAGCAGTACTTC. Translating it yields CASSFNSRGGGEQYF.

This clone was observed a handful of times. The gene calls are TRBV4-1 and TRBJ1-5; 9 bases fit TRBD1. The CDR3 length is 16 residues. Trimming removed 0 bases from V and 1 base from J; junction bases left unmatched: 1. CDR1 and CDR2 from the germline V gene are MGHRA and YSYEKL. CDR3 in amino acids: CASSQEGTGSNQPQHF. CDR3 DNA: TGCGCCAGCAGCCAAGAGGGGACAGGGAGCAATCAGCCCCAGCATTTT.

This chain links TRBV5-4 with TRBJ2-7; 8 bases are a match to TRBD1. CDR3 length: 15 residues. Germline lookup yields CDR1 SGHNT and CDR2 YYREEE (reference sequence). Losses at the gene ends were 1 base for V and 6 bases for J; bases not matched to a gene: 9. The CDR3 is CASSLSGGSTIEQYF. CDR3 coding DNA: TGTGCCAGCAGCTTGTCAGGGGGCTCCACGATCGAGCAGTACTTC.

This sequence joins TRBV5-1 and TRBJ2-1; D may be TRBD2 (5 bases). Trimming pared 5 bases from V and 3 bases from J, leaving 18 bases between. The germline CDR1 and CDR2 sequences are SGHRS and YFSETQ. The CDR3 runs to 16 residues. CDR3: CASSRGNLEFYNEQFF. Here the CDR3 DNA reads TGCGCCAGCAGTCGGGGTAACCTGGAATTCTACAATGAGCAGTTCTTC.

This rearrangement joins TRBV6-5 to TRBJ2-7, with a weak D call TRBD1 (6 bases). The CDR3 covers 12 residues. The V and J ends lost 6 bases and 2 bases respectively, with 8 bases between them. Germline V lookup: CDR1 MNHEY, CDR2 SVGAGI. CDR3 sequence (DNA): TGTGCCAGCAGGACAGGTGCCTACGAGCAGTACTTC. Its translation is CASRTGAYEQYF.

The CDR3 DNA follows: TGTGCCAGCAGCCCGAGGATAGGAGAGACCCAGTACTTC. Protein product: CASSPRIGETQYF. The chain has TRBV2 and TRBJ2-5; D ambiguous. Germline V gene lookup returns CDR1 SNHLY and CDR2 FYNNEI. V lost 6 bases and J lost 4, with 12 bases in between. The CDR3 length is 13 residues.

There are a few counts of this clone. The rearrangement links TRBV4-2 to TRBJ2-7; D unclear. CDR1 and CDR2 (germline): LGHNA, YNFKEQ. This CDR3 has 12 amino acids. The germline V and J ends were trimmed by 4 bases and 6 bases, with 10 bases remaining between them. The CDR3 is CASSPPGPEQYF. The CDR3, as DNA: TGTGCCAGCAGCCCTCCGGGCCCCGAGCAGTACTTC.